Here is one TCR beta chain with its context. No antigen is known for it. Per the germline V gene, CDR1 is SGHRS and CDR2 is YFSETQ. This CDR3 is 13 amino acids long. Trimming removed 4 bases at V and 6 bases at J, with 14 bases between. Assay: immunoSEQ multiplex PCR; the TCRdb copy retains only in-frame clones and omits some. In the table there are 90,000 to 100,000 clones, roughly 88% of which are singletons. This specimen belongs to a study of graft-versus-host responses after intestinal transplantation. For the study at large: Each patient got anti-thymocyte globulin induction, then tacrolimus and steroids for around three years.

Study conclusions and caveats: Peak levels of circulating GvH clones tracked with early post-transplant HvG declines. Some patients had graft-donor T cell macrochimerism. In their allografts, the ratios of graft-versus-host to host-versus-graft T cell clones were high.

The source material was PBMCs, sampled 255 days after intestinal transplant. The receptor's source is a human patient who received an intestinal transplant, so some T cells may come from the graft donor. The V call is TRBV5-1, the J call TRBJ2-7; D unclear. This CDR3 reads CASSVSIGSEQYF. CDR3 bases: TGCGCCAGCAGCGTGTCCATCGGAAGCGAGCAGTACTTC. The full variable domain, with the rest looked up from reference TRBV5-1 and TRBJ2-7, is KAGVTQTPRYLIKTRGQQVTLSCSPISGHRSVSWYQQTPGQGLQFLFEYFSETQRNKGNFPGRFSGRQFSNSRSEMNVSTLELGDSALYLCASSVSIGSEQYFGPGTRLTVT.